This T cell receptor beta chain was captured by sequencing in a study of blood T cell repertoires in COVID-19. Study summary: COVID-19 samples collected from the United States, Italy and Spain covered acute and convalescent phases. Sample material is recorded as cDNA or gDNA derived from T cells, B-cell-depleted T cells, or PBMCs.

The method was immunoSEQ multiplex PCR; TCRdb's version includes in-frame clones alone and lacks a portion of them. The profile shows some 80,000 clones, 80% of them singletons. The V gene lost 1 base and the J gene lost 1 base, with 11 bases spanning the gap. CDR1 is MGHRA and CDR2 is YSYEKL in the germline V gene. The CDR3 is 16 residues long. Sequencing was done on a sample of peripheral blood. The J gene is TRBJ2-1, the V gene TRBV4-1; D is undetermined. The origin of this receptor is a man in his fifties or sixties with active or convalescent COVID-19. CDR3 amino acids: CASSQGLAASYNEQFF. CDR3 DNA: TGCGCCAGCAGCCAAGGTTTGGCGGCTTCCTACAATGAGCAGTTCTTC.